The rows below give T cell receptor beta chains drawn from one sample of a study of high-grade serous ovarian cancer treatment subgroups. Sequencing used immunoSEQ multiplex PCR; TCRdb keeps in-frame clones, though not all of them. The table has 10,000 to 12,000 clones, roughly 70% seen once. Sequencing was done on a sample of tumor tissue. These receptors were obtained from a human donor with high-grade serous ovarian cancer. The CDR3 runs from the conserved cysteine through the conserved F or W. D genes are given only for firm matches. Clone size appears in some rows only: once, few, many, or a class for an expanded clone.

J gene | D gene | V gene | clone size | CDR3 DNA | CDR3 protein
TRBJ2-3 | - | TRBV6-4 | - | TGTGCCAGCAGTCCCGGGAAAGCGACAGATACGCAGTATTTT | CASSPGKATDTQYF
TRBJ2-1 | - | TRBV19 | - | TGTGCCAGCCAAGACCCCCAAGGTGGGTTCAGTGAGCAGTTCTTC | CASQDPQGGFSEQFF
TRBJ2-7 | - | TRBV19 | - | TGTGCCAGTAGTGTGTCGGGGGGCCGCGAGCAGTACTTC | CASSVSGGREQYF
TRBJ2-5 | - | TRBV6-1 | - | TGTGCCAGCAGTGAAGAGGGGGGCGAGACCCAGTACTTC | CASSEEGGETQYF
TRBJ1-3 | - | TRBV19 | - | TGTGCCAGTTCTTCAATACAGGGTTCGCGAAACACCATATATTTT | CASSSIQGSRNTIYF
TRBJ2-7 | TRBD2 | TRBV4-2 | - | TGTGCCAGCAGCCAGATGGTGGCTAGCGGGAGAAACGAGCAGTACTTC | CASSQMVASGRNEQYF
TRBJ2-5 | - | TRBV7-6 | few | TGTGCCAGCAGCCTCCTAGACTCACAAGAGACCCAGTACTTC | CASSLLDSQETQYF
TRBJ2-1 | - | TRBV6-5 | - | TGTGCCAGCAGTCTCAGACCGGGGCTAGGGAATGAGCAGTTCTTC | CASSLRPGLGNEQFF
TRBJ1-2 | TRBD1 | TRBV4-1 | few | TGCGCCAGCAGCGGCCGACAGGGAAGAGGGGGTGGTGGCTACACCTTC | CASSGRQGRGGGGYTF
TRBJ2-2 | - | TRBV6-4 | - | TGTGCCAGCAGTGACTCCACAGCAGACACCGGGGAGCTGTTTTTT | CASSDSTADTGELFF
TRBJ2-7 | - | TRBV7-3 | - | TGTGCCAGCAGCTTTGGAGGGGGAGAGGGGTACGAGCAGTACTTC | CASSFGGGEGYEQYF
TRBJ2-1 | - | TRBV6-6 | - | TGTGCCAGCATCCTTAGTCCCAATGAGCAGTTCTTC | CASILSPNEQFF
TRBJ2-1 | TRBD2 | TRBV7-8 | - | TGTGCCAGCAGCTTAGCGGGAGGGCCGCGTAATGAGCAGTTCTTC | CASSLAGGPRNEQFF
TRBJ1-1 | TRBD1 | TRBV4-2 | - | TGTGCCAGCAAGCAGAGGACAGGGAAAATTTGGAGCACTGAAGCTTTCTTT | CASKQRTGKIWSTEAFF
TRBJ1-2 | TRBD1 | TRBV30 | few | TGTGCCTGGGGGTTCCGGGACAGGGGTCGAGGCTACACCTTC | CAWGFRDRGRGYTF
TRBJ1-2 | - | TRBV10-1 | - | TGCGCCAGCAGTGAGGACAGGCCGCCAGGCTATGGCTACACCTTC | CASSEDRPPGYGYTF
TRBJ1-6 | - | TRBV5-1 | - | TGCGCCAGCTCTGAACACCTGAATAATTCACCCCTCCACTTT | CASSEHLNNSPLHF